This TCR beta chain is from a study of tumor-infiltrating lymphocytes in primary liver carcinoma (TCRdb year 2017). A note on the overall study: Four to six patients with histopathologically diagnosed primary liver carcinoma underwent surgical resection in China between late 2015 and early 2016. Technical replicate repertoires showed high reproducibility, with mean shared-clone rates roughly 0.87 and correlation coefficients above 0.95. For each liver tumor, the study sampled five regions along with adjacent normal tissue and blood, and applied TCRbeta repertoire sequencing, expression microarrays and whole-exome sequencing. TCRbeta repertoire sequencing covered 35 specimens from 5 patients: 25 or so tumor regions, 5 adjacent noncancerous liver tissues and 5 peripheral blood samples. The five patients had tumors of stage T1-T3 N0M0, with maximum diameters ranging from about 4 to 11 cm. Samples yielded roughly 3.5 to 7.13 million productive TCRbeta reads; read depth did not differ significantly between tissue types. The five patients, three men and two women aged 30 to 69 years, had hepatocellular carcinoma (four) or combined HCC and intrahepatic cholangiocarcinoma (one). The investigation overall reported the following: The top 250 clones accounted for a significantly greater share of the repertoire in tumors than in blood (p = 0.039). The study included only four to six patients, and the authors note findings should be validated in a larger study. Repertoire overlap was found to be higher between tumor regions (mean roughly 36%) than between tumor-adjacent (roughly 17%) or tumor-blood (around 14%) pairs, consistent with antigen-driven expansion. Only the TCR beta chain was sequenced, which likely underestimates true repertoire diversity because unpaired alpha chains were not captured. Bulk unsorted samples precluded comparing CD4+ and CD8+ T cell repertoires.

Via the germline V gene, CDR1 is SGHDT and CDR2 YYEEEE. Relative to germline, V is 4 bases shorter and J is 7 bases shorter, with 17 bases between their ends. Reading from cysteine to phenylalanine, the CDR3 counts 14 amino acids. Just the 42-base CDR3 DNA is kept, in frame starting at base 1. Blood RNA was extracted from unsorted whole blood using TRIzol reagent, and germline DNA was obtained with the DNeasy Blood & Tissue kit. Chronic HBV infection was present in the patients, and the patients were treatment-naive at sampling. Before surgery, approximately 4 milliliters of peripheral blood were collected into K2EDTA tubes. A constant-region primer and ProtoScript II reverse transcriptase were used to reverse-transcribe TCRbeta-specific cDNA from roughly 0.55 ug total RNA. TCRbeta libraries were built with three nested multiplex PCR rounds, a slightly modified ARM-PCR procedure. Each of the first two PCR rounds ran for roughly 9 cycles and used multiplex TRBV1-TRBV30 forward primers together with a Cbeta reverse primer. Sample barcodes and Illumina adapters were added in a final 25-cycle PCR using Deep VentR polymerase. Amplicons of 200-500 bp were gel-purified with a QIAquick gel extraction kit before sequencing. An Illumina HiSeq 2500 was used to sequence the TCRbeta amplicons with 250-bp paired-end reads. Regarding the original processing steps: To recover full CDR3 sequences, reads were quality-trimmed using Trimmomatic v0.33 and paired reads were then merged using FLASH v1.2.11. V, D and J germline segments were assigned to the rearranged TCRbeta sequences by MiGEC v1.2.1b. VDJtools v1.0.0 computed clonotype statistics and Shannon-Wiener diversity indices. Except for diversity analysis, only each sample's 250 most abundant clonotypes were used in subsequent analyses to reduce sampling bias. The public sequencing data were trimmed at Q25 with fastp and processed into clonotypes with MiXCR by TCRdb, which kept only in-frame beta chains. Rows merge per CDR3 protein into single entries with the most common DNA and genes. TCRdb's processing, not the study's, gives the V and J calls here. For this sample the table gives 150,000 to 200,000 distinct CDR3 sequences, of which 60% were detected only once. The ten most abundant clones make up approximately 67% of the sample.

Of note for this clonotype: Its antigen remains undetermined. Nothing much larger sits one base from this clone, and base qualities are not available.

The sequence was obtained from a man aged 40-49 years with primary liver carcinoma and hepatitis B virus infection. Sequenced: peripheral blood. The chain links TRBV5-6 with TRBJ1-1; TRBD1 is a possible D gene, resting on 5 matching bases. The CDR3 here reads CASSPRTAGSEAFF. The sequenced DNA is TGTGCCAGCAGCCCCAGGACGGCAGGGAGTGAAGCTTTCTTT.